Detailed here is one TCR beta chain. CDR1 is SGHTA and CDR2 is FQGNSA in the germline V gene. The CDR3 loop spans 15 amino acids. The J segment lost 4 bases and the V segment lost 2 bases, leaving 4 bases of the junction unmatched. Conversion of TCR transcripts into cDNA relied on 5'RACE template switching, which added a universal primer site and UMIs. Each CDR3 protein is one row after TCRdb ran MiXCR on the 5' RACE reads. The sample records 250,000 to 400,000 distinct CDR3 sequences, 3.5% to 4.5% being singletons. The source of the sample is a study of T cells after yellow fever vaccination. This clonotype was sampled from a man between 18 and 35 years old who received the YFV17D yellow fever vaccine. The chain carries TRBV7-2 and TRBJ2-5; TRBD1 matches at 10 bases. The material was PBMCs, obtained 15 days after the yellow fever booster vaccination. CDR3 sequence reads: CASSLPGQGGETQYF. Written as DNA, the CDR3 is TGTGCCAGCAGCTTACCCGGACAGGGGGGAGAGACCCAGTACTTC.